These 20 T cell receptor beta chains originate from one sample sequenced in a study of control samples from healthy donors and cancer patients. Profiled with immunoSEQ multiplex PCR; TCRdb holds only in-frame clones, not every one. The table includes approximately 100,000 clones, 75% to 90% detected once. The sequencing sample was made of PBMCs. Receptor source: a man in his sixties with lung cancer.

This clone has only a few counts. The chain combines TRBV24-1 with TRBJ2-3, with D possibly matching TRBD1 (5 bases). The CDR3 spans 17 residues. CDR1 is KGHDR, CDR2 SFDVKD, per germline. V lost 1 base, J lost 6 bases, and 19 bases lay in between. The CDR3 loop is CATSDLDSGFIPDTQYF. In DNA, the CDR3 is TGTGCCACCAGTGATTTAGACAGTGGCTTCATTCCGGATACGCAGTATTTT.

The gene calls are TRBV9 and TRBJ2-4; weak D call: TRBD2 (5 bases). Germline CDR1 and CDR2: SGDLS and YYNGEE. V shed 0 bases and J shed 0 bases, with 16 bases lying between them. CDR3 length equals 18 residues. CDR3 sequence reads: CASSVERWESPAKNIQYF. DNA of the CDR3: TGTGCCAGCAGCGTAGAGCGGTGGGAAAGTCCAGCCAAAAACATTCAGTACTTC. Full variable domain (remainder filled in from reference TRBV9 and TRBJ2-4): DSGVTQTPKHLITATGQRVTLRCSPRSGDLSVYWYQQSLDQGLQFLIQYYNGEERAKGNILERFSAQQFPDLHSELNLSSLELGDSALYFCASSVERWESPAKNIQYFGAGTRLSVL.

This clone was observed a handful of times. V is TRBV7-2 and J is TRBJ2-7; D may match TRBD1 or TRBD2 (5 bases each). Trimming took 3 bases from V and 6 from J, leaving 12 bases between them. Germline CDR1 reads SGHTA; CDR2 reads FQGNSA. The CDR3 sequence is 13 residues long. DNA for the CDR3: TGTGCCAGCAGCTTCCCGGGGCAGCGCGAGCAGTACTTC. Its translation: CASSFPGQREQYF.

V gene TRBV18 combines with J gene TRBJ1-2, with 10 bases that match TRBD1. Trimming removed 0 bases from V and 4 bases from J; junction bases left unmatched: 8. The CDR3 contains 17 residues. Germline lookup yields CDR1 KGHSH and CDR2 LQKENI. CDR3 nucleotides: TGTGCCAGCTCACCACCAGGGACAGGGGCATATGGCTATGGCTACACCTTC. It yields the protein CASSPPGTGAYGYGYTF.

This chain links TRBV15 with TRBJ2-2; TRBD1 is a possible D gene (6 bases). The CDR3 runs 16 residues. Germline V lookup: CDR1 LNHNV, CDR2 YYDKDF (reference sequence). Trimming removed 8 bases from V and 1 base from J, with 17 bases in between. CDR3 nucleotides: TGTGCCACCTACCTGCCGGGACATCTGAACACCGGGGAGCTGTTTTTT. Protein: CATYLPGHLNTGELFF.

The V and J genes are TRBV5-1 and TRBJ2-5; D remains unclear. CDR3 length: 15 amino acids. The V gene lost 0 bases and the J gene lost 5 bases, with 14 bases spanning the gap. The germline CDR1 and CDR2 sequences are SGHRS and YFSETQ. CDR3 sequence: CASSLAGFSSETQYF. CDR3 in DNA: TGCGCCAGCAGCTTGGCCGGGTTTTCAAGCGAGACCCAGTACTTC. The full variable domain, with the rest looked up from reference TRBV5-1 and TRBJ2-5, is KAGVTQTPRYLIKTRGQQVTLSCSPISGHRSVSWYQQTPGQGLQFLFEYFSETQRNKGNFPGRFSGRQFSNSRSEMNVSTLELGDSALYLCASSLAGFSSETQYFGPGTRLLVL.

The chain links TRBV14 to TRBJ1-5; no clear D gene. Trimming removed 0 bases at V and 0 bases at J, with 12 bases between. The CDR3 consists of 17 residues. Germline V lookup: CDR1 SGHDN, CDR2 FVKESK. CDR3: CASSQDVEYHSNQPQHF. The CDR3 bases are TGTGCCAGCAGCCAAGATGTGGAGTACCATAGCAATCAGCCCCAGCATTTT.

V usage is TRBV11-3 and J usage is TRBJ2-5; 11 bases map to TRBD1. V trimming: 4 bases; J trimming: 5 bases; junction bases outside the gene matches: 9. The length of the CDR3 is 16 residues. Germline V gives CDR1 SGHNT, CDR2 YENEEA. The CDR3 reads CASSSGQGAVRETQYF. The CDR3 DNA is TGTGCCAGCAGCTCAGGACAGGGGGCGGTTCGGGAGACCCAGTACTTC.

The chain carries TRBV5-1 and TRBJ1-2; no clear D gene. CDR1 SGHRS and CDR2 YFSETQ come from the germline V gene. The CDR3 is 14 amino acids. With 3 bases removed from V and 0 bases from J, the gap between germline ends came to 9 bases. This chain's CDR3 is CASSSTTANYGYTF. For the CDR3, the DNA is TGCGCCAGCAGCTCTACGACGGCTAACTATGGCTACACCTTC.

This chain links TRBV4-1 with TRBJ1-1; tentative D call: TRBD1 (6 bases). The V end was cut by 1 base, the J end by 0 bases, with 12 bases between. Germline CDR1 reads MGHRA; CDR2 reads YSYEKL. This CDR3 has 16 amino acids. In nucleotides, the CDR3 is TGCGCCAGCAGCCAAGTTGGGGGCACGCTGAACACTGAAGCTTTCTTT. Translated: CASSQVGGTLNTEAFF.

The rearrangement links TRBV30 to TRBJ2-5; D is possibly TRBD1 (5 bases). The length of the CDR3 is 13 residues. Germline CDR1 GTSNPN, CDR2 SVGIG (reference sequence). Trimming shortened V by 0 bases and J by 2 bases, and 7 bases separated the two germline ends. CDR3 nucleotide sequence: TGTGCCTGGAGTGTCCGACAGCAAGAGACCCAGTACTTC. It specifies CAWSVRQQETQYF.

This clone was recorded a few times. The rearrangement links TRBV11-3 to TRBJ1-6, with D perhaps matching TRBD1 (5 bases). This CDR3 spans 16 amino acids. V was clipped by 0 bases and J by 14 bases, with 20 bases between them. The germline V gene encodes CDR1 SGHNT and CDR2 YENEEA. CDR3 DNA: TGTGCCAGCAGCTTAGAAAGGGGCAGGGCCGGAGGTGCCCTCCACTTT. Translated, it gives CASSLERGRAGGALHF.

J is TRBJ2-7 and V is TRBV10-1; 11 bases align to TRBD1. V was clipped by 3 bases and J by 6 bases; unmatched bases: 7. CDR1 and CDR2 from the germline V gene are WNHNN and SYGVQD (reference sequence). There are 15 residues in the CDR3. CDR3 in amino acids: CASSDEWTGGGEQYF. The CDR3 nucleotides read TGCGCCAGCAGTGATGAATGGACAGGGGGCGGCGAGCAGTACTTC.

V is TRBV3-1 (or the pseudogene TRBV3-2) and J is TRBJ1-5; D unclear. Deletions cut 1 base from V and 9 bases from J, with 10 bases between. The CDR3 has 13 residues. From germline, CDR1 is LGHDT and CDR2 YNNKEL (reference sequence). CDR3 loop: CASSQGWDTPQHF. The CDR3 nucleotides read TGTGCCAGCAGCCAAGGCTGGGATACGCCCCAGCATTTT.

The gene calls are TRBV11-2 and TRBJ1-1; D call uncertain. The germline V gene encodes CDR1 SGHAT and CDR2 FQNNGV. The V and J ends lost 0 bases and 0 bases respectively, with 8 bases between them. The CDR3 runs to 15 residues. Here the CDR3 reads CASSLEYSLNTEAFF. In nucleotides, the CDR3 is TGTGCCAGCAGCTTAGAGTACAGCTTGAACACTGAAGCTTTCTTT.

The rearrangement links TRBV24-1 to TRBJ2-2; D unclear. Germline CDR1 and CDR2: KGHDR and SFDVKD. V was pared by 9 bases and J by 0 bases, with 10 bases between. This CDR3 spans 14 amino acids. The DNA for the CDR3 is TGTGCCACCCGGGCGGAAACGAACACCGGGGAGCTGTTTTTT. It is translated as CATRAETNTGELFF.

The chain combines TRBV18 with TRBJ1-1; TRBD1 is a possible D gene (6 bases). Germline V gives CDR1 KGHSH, CDR2 LQKENI. Trimming removed 4 bases at V and 0 bases at J, with 15 bases between. The CDR3 sequence is 16 residues long. The CDR3 nucleotides are TGTGCCAGCTCACTAAATACAGGGCTTATGAACACTGAAGCTTTCTTT. Its translation is CASSLNTGLMNTEAFF.

The chain is built from TRBV9 and TRBJ2-2; D remains unclear. The germline V gene encodes CDR1 SGDLS and CDR2 YYNGEE. The germline V and J ends were trimmed by 0 bases and 3 bases, with 3 bases remaining between them. The CDR3 has 13 residues. The CDR3 region has the DNA TGTGCCAGCAGCGTAGAGCACACCGGGGAGCTGTTTTTT. It yields the protein CASSVEHTGELFF.

This sequence joins TRBV9 and TRBJ2-3, with unresolved D. Germline V lookup: CDR1 SGDLS, CDR2 YYNGEE. Trimming cost V 4 bases and J 1 base, with 10 bases left between them. This CDR3 has 14 residues. The CDR3 coding sequence is TGTGCCAGCAGCAACCCTAGGGGCACAGATACGCAGTATTTT. This codes for CASSNPRGTDTQYF.

The rearrangement uses TRBV5-1 and TRBJ1-6; 12 nucleotides align to TRBD1. The CDR3 has 16 residues. Per germline, CDR1 SGHRS and CDR2 YFSETQ. V lost 4 bases and J lost 8; bases outside the gene matches: 7. For the CDR3, the DNA is TGCGCCAGCAGCGGGTCCGGGACAGGGGGCTATTCACCCCTCCACTTT. Translating it yields CASSGSGTGGYSPLHF.